The next 13 T cell receptor beta chains were all read from a single sample in a study of human T cells and chemical hapten exposure. MiXCR, run by TCRdb on the RACE reads, gives a single entry per CDR3 protein. The sample has around 100,000 distinct CDR3 sequences; approximately 10% are singletons. Time point noted: pre-sensitization, week 0. Sample treatment: therapeutic diphenylcyclopropenone sensitization with weekly scalp DPC. The specimen comprised whole blood, sampled in connection with sensitization to the hapten diphenylcyclopropenone (DPC). These receptors were taken from a woman in her fifties or sixties with alopecia areata. Some clones in this sample may be carry-over from other donors' samples.

The V call is TRBV12-3 or TRBV12-4, the J call TRBJ2-2; D is undetermined. The CDR3 runs to 15 residues. V dropped 7 bases and J dropped 1 base, with 13 bases sitting between them. CDR3 protein: CASNRAWVNTGELFF. The CDR3 DNA reads as TGTGCCAGCAATAGGGCGTGGGTGAACACCGGGGAGCTGTTTTTT.

There are many counts of this clonotype. The chain employs TRBV6-2 or TRBV6-3 and TRBJ2-5, with D perhaps matching TRBD2 (7 bases). CDR3 length: 16 residues. Trimming removed 6 bases from V and 2 bases from J, with 19 bases in between. CDR1 is MNHEY and CDR2 is SVGEGT in the germline V gene. CDR3 DNA sequence: TGTGCCAGCAGAAGGGGGTCTAGCGGACGTCAAGAGACCCAGTACTTC. Amino acid sequence: CASRRGSSGRQETQYF.

There are a few counts of this clonotype. The J gene is TRBJ2-5, the V gene TRBV20-1; D unresolved. Per germline, CDR1 DFQATT and CDR2 SNEGSKA (reference sequence). This CDR3 comprises 11 residues. V lost 8 bases, J lost 2 bases, and 9 bases lay in between. The DNA of the CDR3 is TGCAGTCCCCGTTCTCAAGAGACCCAGTACTTC. It translates to CSPRSQETQYF.

About this clonotype itself: A single base separates this from a much larger clone, so it may be a read error. This chain uses TRBV11-1 with TRBJ1-1; no definite D call. Per the germline V gene, CDR1 is SGHAT and CDR2 is FQDESV (reference sequence). CDR3 size: 15 residues. CDR3 DNA sequence: TGTGCCAGCAGCTTAGGGTTACAGATGAACACTGAACCTTTCTTT. Its protein product is CASSLGLQMNTEPFF.

This chain joins TRBV19 and TRBJ1-5; D unresolved. The CDR3 consists of 15 residues. Germline values: CDR1 LNHDA, CDR2 SQIVND (reference sequence). The V gene lost 3 bases and the J gene lost 0 bases, with 9 bases spanning the gap. The CDR3 DNA sequence: TGTGCCAGTAGTATTGGCCCATATAGCAATCAGCCCCAGCATTTT. Protein product: CASSIGPYSNQPQHF.

The sample holds a few counts of this clonotype. The V call is TRBV7-6, the J call TRBJ2-1; 9 bases align to TRBD2. Germline V CDR1 and CDR2: SGHVS, FNYEAQ. V was clipped by 5 bases and J by 2 bases; unmatched bases: 10. The CDR3 is 17 residues long. The CDR3 nucleotides read TGTGCCAGCAGCACATCAGTAGCGGGGGCTACCTACAATGAGCAGTTCTTC. As protein: CASSTSVAGATYNEQFF.

There are many counts of this clonotype. The V and J genes are TRBV11-2 and TRBJ1-1; possible D gene TRBD1, 5 bases. Looked up from germline, CDR1 is SGHAT and CDR2 is FQNNGV. This CDR3 region has 18 residues. The V gene lost 0 bases and the J gene lost 1 base, with 18 bases spanning the gap. The CDR3 DNA follows: TGTGCCAGCAGCTTAGAGGGTCCGGGGGGGTTGACGAACACTGAAGCTTTCTTT. Residues: CASSLEGPGGLTNTEAFF.

This clonotype was seen at least ten times. The rearrangement uses TRBV6-5 and TRBJ2-7; D possibly uses TRBD1 or TRBD2 (5 bases each). The CDR3 length is 15 residues. V was shortened by 2 bases and J by 2 bases, with 13 bases between the two germline ends. The germline gives CDR1 MNHEY, CDR2 SVGAGI. This CDR3 reads CASSYGGTPPYEQYF. As DNA, the CDR3 is TGTGCCAGCAGTTACGGGGGTACCCCCCCCTACGAGCAGTACTTC.

The chain couples TRBV6-5 to TRBJ1-5, with D perhaps matching TRBD1 (6 bases). The CDR3 covers 15 residues. Germline V gene data show CDR1 as MNHEY and CDR2 as SVGAGI. V gave up 0 bases and J gave up 9 bases, with 15 bases separating them. CDR3 DNA sequence: TGTGCCAGCAGTTACTCGACGGCAGGGGTCGGGCCCCAGCATTTT. Protein: CASSYSTAGVGPQHF.

The table lists this clonotype with many counts. The chain couples TRBV7-2 to TRBJ1-3; D gene uncertain. Trimming removed 3 bases from V and 0 bases from J, with 12 bases in between. This CDR3 has 16 residues. Germline CDR1 is SGHTA and CDR2 is FQGNSA. CDR3 nucleotide sequence: TGTGCCAGCAGCTTTTCAATTACAACCTCTGGAAACACCATATATTTT. Translated, it gives CASSFSITTSGNTIYF. Filled out from reference TRBV7-2 and TRBJ1-3, the complete variable domain reads GAGVSQSPSNKVTEKGKDVELRCDPISGHTALYWYRQSLGQGLEFLIYFQGNSAPDKSGLPSDRFSAERTGGSVSTLTIQRTQQEDSAVYLCASSFSITTSGNTIYFGEGSWLTVV.

At least ten counts were recorded for this clonotype. This rearrangement joins TRBV20-1 to TRBJ2-7; 8 bases are a match to TRBD2. J lost 2 bases, V lost 4 bases, and 7 bases had no gene match. The CDR3 consists of 14 residues. CDR1 is DFQATT and CDR2 is SNEGSKA in the germline V gene (reference sequence). The CDR3 loop reads CSAKRQAGAYEQYF. DNA for the CDR3: TGCAGTGCTAAGAGACAAGCGGGGGCCTACGAGCAGTACTTC.

Worth noting for this clonotype: A much larger clone sits a single nucleotide away, making a read error possible. V and J are TRBV7-6 and TRBJ2-5, with D perhaps matching TRBD1 (6 bases). V was trimmed by 3 bases and J by 5 bases, leaving 13 bases between them. Germline loops: CDR1 SGHVS, CDR2 FNYEAQ. CDR3 size: 14 residues. The CDR3 coding sequence is TGTGCCAGCAGCTTTACAGGGTGGGCGGAGACCCAGTACTTC. Its protein product is CASSFTGWAETQYF.

This clonotype was observed many times. The V and J genes are TRBV5-1 and TRBJ1-3; D is unresolved. From germline, CDR1 is SGHRS and CDR2 YFSETQ. The CDR3 is 14 amino acids. The germline V and J ends were trimmed by 1 base and 4 bases, with 9 bases remaining between them. The CDR3 loop is CASSLSTDGNTIYF. DNA of the CDR3: TGCGCCAGCAGCTTGAGCACGGACGGAAACACCATATATTTT.